The 30 T cell receptor beta chains below all came from one sample that was sequenced in a study of blood T cell repertoires in COVID-19. The method was immunoSEQ multiplex PCR; TCRdb's version includes in-frame clones alone and lacks a portion of them. This repertoire shows fewer than 200,000 clones, around 86% found once; its top ten account for approximately 25%. What was sequenced was PBMCs or T cells enriched from blood (not recorded which). These receptors all stem from a woman aged 35 to 49 in a cohort exposed to, infected with or recovered from COVID-19 (not recorded which).

The genes are TRBV19 and TRBJ1-5; no clear D. CDR1 is LNHDA and CDR2 is SQIVND in the germline V gene (reference sequence). The CDR3 is 15 amino acids. V lost 3 bases to trimming and J lost 10 bases, with 19 bases between them. CDR3 in amino acids: CASSIAAGELNPQHF. The CDR3, as DNA: TGTGCCAGTAGTATCGCCGCGGGAGAGCTAAATCCCCAGCATTTT. The variable domain in full, completed from reference TRBV19 and TRBJ1-5, reads DGGITQSPKYLFRKEGQNVTLSCEQNLNHDAMYWYRQDPGQGLRLIYYSQIVNDFQKGDIAEGYSVSREKKESFPLTVTSAQKNPTAFYLCASSIAAGELNPQHFGDGTRLSIL.

The chain carries TRBV27 and TRBJ1-1; D may be TRBD1 (6 bases). Germline loops: CDR1 MNHEY, CDR2 SMNVEV (reference sequence). Trimming removed 6 bases at V and 4 bases at J, with 18 bases between. The CDR3 spans 15 residues. The DNA for the CDR3 is TGTGCCAGCAGGATGGGGGCAGGCGTGGGCACTGAAGCTTTCTTT. Translating gives CASRMGAGVGTEAFF.

J is TRBJ1-5 and V is TRBV19; D remains ambiguous. Trimming shortened V by 3 bases and J by 5 bases, and 11 bases separated the two germline ends. Germline CDR1 is LNHDA and CDR2 is SQIVND (reference sequence). The CDR3 has 14 residues. The CDR3 DNA follows: TGTGCCAGTAGTATCTCACAGAGCTATCAGCCCCAGCATTTT. The encoded protein is CASSISQSYQPQHF.

The DNA for the CDR3 is TGTGCCAGCAGCTTAGAGGGGGAAAGGAATTCACCCCTCCACTTT. This gives the protein CASSLEGERNSPLHF. The V call is TRBV7-9, the J call TRBJ1-6, with D possibly being TRBD1 (6 bases). Germline V gives CDR1 SEHNR, CDR2 FQNEAQ (reference sequence). The CDR3 has 15 residues. V was pared by 1 base and J by 7 bases, with 11 bases between.

The rearrangement links TRBV5-8 to TRBJ2-7; 8 bases map to TRBD1. Looked up from germline, CDR1 is SGHTS and CDR2 is YDEGEE. The CDR3 spans 14 residues. V was pared by 1 base and J by 7 bases, with 7 bases of the junction left unmatched. In DNA form, the CDR3 reads TGTGCCAGCAGCTTGCTCGGCAGGGGGCTAGAGCAGTACTTC. Translating it yields CASSLLGRGLEQYF.

The chain joins TRBV15 to TRBJ1-3; perhaps TRBD1 as D (6 bases). Germline V gene lookup returns CDR1 LNHNV and CDR2 YYDKDF (reference sequence). Trimming took off 0 bases at V and 5 bases at J, with 11 bases between the two ends. The CDR3 spans 15 residues. CDR3: CATSREGQGRNTIYF. The CDR3 DNA is TGTGCCACCAGCAGAGAGGGTCAGGGGAGAAACACCATATATTTT.

The V call is TRBV7-2, the J call TRBJ1-1, with 7 bases lining up with TRBD1. The V and J ends lost 1 base and 3 bases, in that order; junction bases with no gene match: 14. The V gene's germline CDR1 is SGHTA and CDR2 FQGNSA. This CDR3 has 18 amino acids. CDR3 DNA sequence: TGTGCCAGCAGCTTAGGGGTTGGCAGGGGGATGACGGACACTGAAGCTTTCTTT. Protein sequence: CASSLGVGRGMTDTEAFF.

The chain couples TRBV24-1 to TRBJ2-1, with D possibly matching TRBD2 (6 bases). Germline-derived CDR1 and CDR2 are KGHDR and SFDVKD. V dropped 5 bases and J dropped 8 bases, with 15 bases sitting between them. The CDR3 covers 14 residues. The CDR3, as DNA: TGTGCCACCAGTGGGAGGGGCGCCTTCGATGAGCAGTTCTTC. Translating gives CATSGRGAFDEQFF.

The genes are TRBV19 and TRBJ2-1; 8 nucleotides align to TRBD2. The CDR3 has 14 residues. With V trimmed by 2 bases and J by 4 bases, 1 base remained unmatched. Germline V gene data show CDR1 as LNHDA and CDR2 as SQIVND (reference sequence). The DNA of the CDR3 is TGTGCCAGTAGTATAACTAGCGGTTACAATGAGCAGTTCTTC. It translates to CASSITSGYNEQFF.

The rearrangement joins TRBV19 to TRBJ1-1; tentative D call: TRBD1 (5 bases). Trimming cost V 4 bases and J 3 bases, with 12 bases left between them. The CDR3 is made up of 14 amino acids. Germline CDR1 is LNHDA and CDR2 is SQIVND (reference sequence). The CDR3 DNA reads as TGTGCCAGTAGTACCTGGGGCGTCGACACTGAAGCTTTCTTT. Residues: CASSTWGVDTEAFF.

The V gene is TRBV19, the J gene TRBJ1-2; the match to TRBD1 covers 7 bases. This CDR3 spans 18 amino acids. Looked up from germline, CDR1 is LNHDA and CDR2 is SQIVND (reference sequence). Germline trimming cut 6 bases from V and 0 bases from J; bases unmatched to any gene: 16. The CDR3 nucleotides are TGTGCCAGTAGCCCCTCGGGCAGGGGGATAACAGCTAACTATGGCTACACCTTC. This codes for CASSPSGRGITANYGYTF.

V and J are TRBV27 and TRBJ1-2; 9 nucleotides agree with TRBD1. The CDR3 loop spans 14 amino acids. With 4 bases clipped from V and 6 bases from J, the junction kept 6 bases outside the gene matches. Germline V gene lookup returns CDR1 MNHEY and CDR2 SMNVEV (reference sequence). The CDR3 is CASSYRGHEDGYTF. The CDR3 DNA sequence: TGTGCCAGCAGTTACAGGGGGCACGAAGATGGCTACACCTTC.

This clone was seen only a few times. V usage is TRBV29-1 and J usage is TRBJ1-2, with D perhaps matching TRBD1 (6 bases). Germline values: CDR1 SQVTM, CDR2 ANQGSEA. V was shortened by 6 bases and J by 1 base, with 12 bases between the two germline ends. This CDR3 is 13 amino acids long. CDR3 DNA: TGCAGCGTAGTCAGGGGCTTTAACTATGGCTACACCTTC. Residues: CSVVRGFNYGYTF.

The rearrangement uses TRBV30 and TRBJ1-5; 8 bases map to TRBD1. The CDR3 runs to 13 residues. CDR1 and CDR2 (germline): GTSNPN, SVGIG (reference sequence). V lost 5 bases to trimming and J lost 7 bases; unmatched junction nucleotides: 7. The CDR3 DNA sequence: TGTGCCTGGGACAGGACAGGGCAACAGCCCCAGCATTTT. It codes for CAWDRTGQQPQHF.

The V and J genes are TRBV9 and TRBJ2-1, with 12 bases fitting TRBD2. Germline-derived CDR1 and CDR2 are SGDLS and YYNGEE. V dropped 0 bases and J dropped 6; count of bases not matched to a gene: 7. The CDR3 totals 17 residues. CDR3 region: CASSVGGGLAGPNEQFF. The CDR3 DNA reads TGTGCCAGCAGCGTAGGAGGGGGACTAGCGGGTCCCAATGAGCAGTTCTTC.

The chain is built from TRBV7-9 and TRBJ2-7, with 7 bases fitting TRBD1. In germline, CDR1 is SEHNR, CDR2 FQNEAQ (reference sequence). J gave up 0 bases and V 9 bases, and 11 bases lay outside the gene matches. This CDR3 contains 15 residues. The CDR3 spells CASTHIRDSSYEQYF. CDR3 sequence (DNA): TGTGCCAGTACCCATATTCGGGACAGCTCCTACGAGCAGTACTTC.

This chain links TRBV10-3 with TRBJ1-2; 7 positions agree with TRBD1. Germline V gene data show CDR1 as ENHRY and CDR2 as SYGVKD. The CDR3 covers 13 residues. Trimming removed 10 bases from V and 3 bases from J; junction bases left unmatched: 8. CDR3 sequence: CATRGGRDYGYTF. The DNA for the CDR3 is TGTGCCACCAGGGGGGGGCGAGACTATGGCTACACCTTC.

The chain carries TRBV28 and TRBJ1-5, with a tentative D call TRBD1 (5 bases). The CDR3 has 13 residues. V was trimmed by 8 bases and J by 3 bases, leaving 11 bases between them. CDR1 is MDHEN and CDR2 is SYDVKM in the germline V gene. CDR3 loop: CASGGGINQPQHF. The CDR3, as DNA: TGTGCCAGCGGCGGGGGAATCAATCAGCCCCAGCATTTT. Full variable domain (rest looked up from reference TRBV28 and TRBJ1-5): DVKVTQSSRYLVKRTGEKVFLECVQDMDHENMFWYRQDPGLGLRLIYFSYDVKMKEKGDIPEGYSVSREKKERFSLILESASTNQTSMYLCASGGGINQPQHFGDGTRLSIL.

The chain uses TRBV10-3 and TRBJ2-1; 7 positions match TRBD2. The junction had 12 bases not matched to a gene; V was cut back by 2 bases and J by 8 bases. Germline V gene sequence: CDR1 ENHRY, CDR2 SYGVKD. The CDR3 extends over 16 amino acids. Here the CDR3 reads CAISEGGSALFYEQFF. The CDR3 region has the DNA TGTGCCATCAGTGAGGGCGGGAGCGCTCTTTTTTATGAGCAGTTCTTC.

In its sample, this clone was seen a few times. The genes are TRBV5-4 and TRBJ2-1; a weak D match, TRBD2 (5 bases). The CDR3 is 14 amino acids. Trimming took off 1 base at V and 4 bases at J, with 9 bases between the two ends. CDR1 is SGHNT and CDR2 is YYREEE in the germline V gene (reference sequence). The DNA of the CDR3 is TGTGCCAGCAGCTTGTCTAGCAGGTACAATGAGCAGTTCTTC. Its protein product is CASSLSSRYNEQFF.

This clone came up once. This chain connects TRBV7-6 to TRBJ2-1; 10 nucleotides align to TRBD2. J lost 4 bases, V lost 1 base, and 13 bases had no gene match. The CDR3 loop spans 19 amino acids. Looked up from germline, CDR1 is SGHVS and CDR2 is FNYEAQ. The CDR3 DNA reads as TGTGCCAGCAGCTTAGGACGAAACCAAGGAGCGGGAGGGTACAATGAGCAGTTCTTC. It encodes CASSLGRNQGAGGYNEQFF.

This chain links TRBV5-1 with TRBJ1-2; D is uncertain. V was shortened by 3 bases and J by 0 bases, with 9 bases between the two germline ends. The CDR3 covers 14 residues. Germline V gives CDR1 SGHRS, CDR2 YFSETQ. CDR3 amino acids: CASSSRETNYGYTF. DNA of the CDR3: TGCGCCAGCAGCTCCCGGGAGACTAACTATGGCTACACCTTC.

In this sample, this clone turned up once. This chain connects TRBV7-9 to TRBJ2-7; 8 nucleotides agree with TRBD1. The CDR3 contains 16 residues. Trimming at V came to 5 bases and at J to 6 bases, leaving 15 bases not matched to a gene. CDR1 and CDR2 from the germline V gene are SEHNR and FQNEAQ (reference sequence). CDR3 sequence: CASSTPDRGPLGEQYF. CDR3 sequence (DNA): TGTGCCAGCAGCACACCCGACAGGGGACCTCTGGGCGAGCAGTACTTC.

The chain links TRBV11-3 to TRBJ2-3; D might be TRBD2 (5 bases). Germline CDR1 SGHNT, CDR2 YENEEA. V was shortened by 1 base and J by 5 bases, with 10 bases between the two germline ends. The CDR3 contains 14 residues. In DNA form, the CDR3 reads TGTGCCAGCAGCTTAGCGGTGGCGGGAGATACGCAGTATTTT. It codes for CASSLAVAGDTQYF.

V gene TRBV19 combines with J gene TRBJ2-5, with no clear D. The CDR3 spans 12 residues. The germline V gene encodes CDR1 LNHDA and CDR2 SQIVND (reference sequence). V was pared by 2 bases and J by 4 bases, with 5 bases between. DNA of the CDR3: TGTGCCAGTAGTATAAGCCGAGAGACCCAGTACTTC. Its protein is CASSISRETQYF.

In nucleotides, the CDR3 is TGTGCCAGCGAAGGCGGGGGGGAGGACCCAGATACGCAGTATTTT. Its protein is CASEGGGEDPDTQYF. The chain links TRBV2 to TRBJ2-3; 9 bases match TRBD2. J was trimmed by 4 bases and V by 8 bases; bases with no gene match: 10. Germline V gene sequence: CDR1 SNHLY, CDR2 FYNNEI. This CDR3 spans 15 amino acids.

The V gene is TRBV5-3, the J gene TRBJ1-6; no firm D call. TRBV5-3 is identified as an open reading frame with a role that is uncertain. Trimming removed 5 bases at V and 7 bases at J, with 19 bases between. There are 16 residues in the CDR3. Written as DNA, the CDR3 is TGTGCCAGAAGTCGGGATGAGGTAGGAGGGAATTCACCCCTCCACTTT. As protein: CARSRDEVGGNSPLHF.

The chain joins TRBV7-9 to TRBJ2-1; the match to TRBD2 covers 8 bases. The trim removed 6 bases at V and 6 bases at J, leaving 13 bases unmatched. The CDR3 extends over 16 amino acids. CDR1 and CDR2 from the germline V gene are SEHNR and FQNEAQ (reference sequence). CDR3 protein: CASSLPVREGRNEQFF. In nucleotides, the CDR3 is TGTGCCAGCAGTCTCCCCGTACGGGAGGGCCGCAATGAGCAGTTCTTC.

CDR3 nucleotides: TGTGCCAGCAGAGGTCCTGGGCTGGAGACCCAGTACTTC. Its protein is CASRGPGLETQYF. The genes are TRBV6-5 and TRBJ2-5; D not resolved. The V gene lost 6 bases and the J gene lost 5 bases, with 13 bases spanning the gap. The CDR3 has 13 amino acids. Germline V lookup: CDR1 MNHEY, CDR2 SVGAGI.

V usage is TRBV25-1 and J usage is TRBJ2-5; 7 bases line up with TRBD2. V lost 2 bases to trimming and J lost 1 base; unmatched junction nucleotides: 4. The germline gives CDR1 MGHDK, CDR2 SYGVNS. The CDR3 runs 15 residues. The CDR3 DNA sequence: TGTGCCAGCAGTGAAGGGGGGGAGCTCCAAGAGACCCAGTACTTC. Its translation: CASSEGGELQETQYF.